The source of this T cell receptor (beta chain) is a study of T-cell reconstitution after alpha-beta-depleted transplantation in children. General study findings and limits: From newly produced T cells came most of the T-cell counts and diversity one year after transplant.

The library targeted TCRbeta and was prepared with unique molecular identifiers. One entry per CDR3 protein, called by TCRdb with MiXCR from the PCR reads. The top ten clones hold roughly 9.7% of a sample with fewer than 400,000 distinct CDR3 sequences, over 20% of them seen once. Germline assignment: CDR1 MNHEY and CDR2 SMNVEV (reference sequence). Trimming cost V 7 bases and J 5 bases; bases outside gene matches: 17. CDR3 size: 17 residues. This clonotype came up a few times. Its matching antigen is unknown. This sequence joins TRBV27 and TRBJ2-5, with 9 bases aligning to TRBD2. The sequencing used PBMCs, mostly from graft donor cells, collected 180 days after TCRalphabeta/CD19-depleted stem cell transplant. The TCR was taken from a male patient aged 10-17 years who had a stem cell transplant for acute lymphoblastic leukemia, so the T cells may come from the graft donor. The CDR3 loop reads CASTKSGPAGGWETQYF. DNA of the CDR3: TGTGCCAGCACCAAAAGCGGCCCAGCGGGAGGTTGGGAGACCCAGTACTTC.